This T cell receptor beta chain originates from a study of cytomegalovirus exposure and HLA in healthy donors (dated by TCRdb to the late 2010s). Study-wide context: A later analysis indicated that the 120 validation repertoires were generated on the platform also employed for the 700 or so repertoires of the first cohort. The study was designed to test whether signatures of past pathogen exposure could be identified by cataloging public T cell receptors. In addition to the first cohort of roughly 670 subjects, a separate validation cohort of 120 different subjects was used. To predict cytomegalovirus infection status, the study brought together high-throughput TCR immunosequencing, statistical association of individual TCRs with disease status, and machine learning.

This clone was recorded once. What this receptor recognizes is not known. It has no much larger one-base neighbor in the sample; base qualities were not kept. The research as a whole found: The classifier was reported to diagnose cytomegalovirus status with high specificity and sensitivity in both the original cohort and the validation cohort. Of the cluster scores, approximately 95% were above 0 in a later analysis, which found that TCRs clustered in the first cohort also tended to co-occur in the roughly 130 validation repertoires. In the study, around 160 TCR beta chains were listed as associated with cytomegalovirus. According to the authors, the approach could potentially be generalized to other disease states and immunological phenotypes. All 120 or so repertoires were used to score co-occurrence in the validation cohort in a later analysis, because that analysis had no HLA typing for the cohort. A few of the identified cytomegalovirus-associated TCR beta chains were confirmed in vitro to be specific for cytomegalovirus antigens. While some public TCRs were present in many individuals, most TCR sequences turned up only very rarely across donors.

The donors belonged to the validation cohort of 90 to 150 subjects, which was separate from the 666-subject first cohort. From a lookup of the germline V gene (reference sequence), CDR1 and CDR2 are LNHDA and SQIVND. The V end gives up 4 bases and the J end 2 bases, leaving 10 bases in the junction not matched to a gene. The CDR3, from cysteine to phenylalanine, totals 19 residues. Solely the CDR3 DNA is kept, with 57 bases framed from the first base. Libraries were built with the immunoSEQ multiplex PCR assay. The study's own analysis went as follows. A statistical classification framework was built for diagnosing cytomegalovirus status from the catalog of TCR beta chain sequences. Imported from immuneACCESS, the table was reduced by TCRdb to in-frame sequences with V and J called. These copies leave out some clones; in studies compared against another copy, an unresolved V gene accounts for under half, and the cause of the remainder is not known. From that table come the V and J calls and clone size; the DNA was used to work out D and trimming. The sample data list under 250,000 clones, and less than 90% of these were observed just once. Approximately 12% of the sample goes to the ten largest clones.

Sequencing was done on a sample of PBMCs. The chain is assembled from TRBV19 and TRBJ2-1, with TRBD2 matching 14 junction bases. The receptor's source is a man between 18 and 29 years old in good health and CMV-seropositive. CDR3 loop: CASSNTGTSGRGAYNEQFF. Here is the DNA: TGTGCCAGTAGTAATACCGGGACTAGCGGGAGAGGGGCCTACAATGAGCAGTTCTTC.